Listed here are 15 T cell receptor beta chains from one sample, sequenced in a study of early T cells in non-severe SARS-CoV-2 infection. TCRdb recomputed calls from the 5' RACE reads with MiXCR, one row per CDR3 protein. The sample yields approximately 85,000 distinct CDR3 sequences, roughly 12% seen once. Sequencing was carried out using whole blood. The receptors stem from an adult who was a healthcare worker with PCR-confirmed SARS-CoV-2 infection or an uninfected control (not recorded which).

The genes are TRBV6-2 or TRBV6-3 and TRBJ2-3; possible D gene TRBD2, 6 bases. This CDR3 is built from 14 residues. CDR1 is MNHEY and CDR2 is SVGEGT in the germline V gene. The V gene lost 7 bases and the J gene lost 5 bases, with 16 bases spanning the gap. The CDR3 coding sequence is TGTGCCAGCACCACAAGACTAGGAGGAGATACGCAGTATTTT. Translated, it gives CASTTRLGGDTQYF.

The rearrangement joins TRBV18 to TRBJ2-3; 10 positions match TRBD2. This CDR3 has 18 residues. Germline assignment: CDR1 KGHSH and CDR2 LQKENI. The V and J ends lost 2 bases and 5 bases, in that order; junction bases with no gene match: 13. For the CDR3, the DNA is TGTGCCAGCTCACCAGGGAAAGCTAGCGGGAGTTCTGGAGATACGCAGTATTTT. It codes for CASSPGKASGSSGDTQYF. Combining the CDR3 with reference TRBV18 and TRBJ2-3 gives the whole variable domain NAGVMQNPRHLVRRRGQEARLRCSPMKGHSHVYWYRQLPEEGLKFMVYLQKENIIDESGMPKERFSAEFPKEGPSILRIQQVVRGDSAAYFCASSPGKASGSSGDTQYFGPGTRLTVL.

This clonotype was observed a handful of times. The J gene is TRBJ2-7, the V gene TRBV27; no clear D gene. This CDR3 is built from 15 residues. Germline CDR1 reads MNHEY; CDR2 reads SMNVEV (reference sequence). V gave up 2 bases and J gave up 3 bases, with 14 bases separating them. CDR3 nucleotides: TGTGCCAGCAGTTTAAGATTGGACGTAGGCTACGAGCAGTACTTC. This codes for CASSLRLDVGYEQYF.

This clonotype appeared a few times. The rearrangement joins TRBV20-1 to TRBJ1-1; the D is unclear. The CDR3 loop spans 12 amino acids. From germline, CDR1 is DFQATT and CDR2 SNEGSKA (reference sequence). Trimming took off 5 bases at V and 7 bases at J, with 14 bases between the two ends. Here the CDR3 DNA reads TGCAGTGCTTACGACCGGTCGGGTGAAGCTTTCTTT. It translates to CSAYDRSGEAFF.

The J gene is TRBJ1-1, the V gene TRBV12-3 or TRBV12-4, with TRBD1 identical over 7 bases. After removal of 8 bases from V and 4 bases from J, the junction contained 10 bases not matched to a gene. The length of the CDR3 is 14 residues. The CDR3 DNA follows: TGTGCCAGCTGGCTAAGGGGGCGCGGCACTGAAGCTTTCTTT. It yields the protein CASWLRGRGTEAFF.

The chain has TRBV5-1 and TRBJ2-7; D is perhaps TRBD1 or TRBD2 (6 bases each). Germline lookup yields CDR1 SGHRS and CDR2 YFSETQ. The ends were cut back, 2 bases at V and 5 bases at J, with 17 bases in the middle. This CDR3 is built from 15 residues. The CDR3 nucleotides are TGCGCCAGCAGCTTAATGGGGGGCATAGTCGACGAGCAGTACTTC. It specifies CASSLMGGIVDEQYF.

In this sample, this clonotype turned up a few times. The chain is built from TRBV5-4 and TRBJ2-5; D is uncertain. The germline CDR1 and CDR2 sequences are SGHNT and YYREEE (reference sequence). Trimming took 4 bases from V and 1 from J, leaving 11 bases between them. This CDR3 region has 14 residues. The CDR3 loop is CASSPGSAQETQYF. The CDR3 nucleotides are TGTGCCAGCAGCCCTGGGTCGGCCCAAGAGACCCAGTACTTC.

This clonotype was counted at least ten times. The chain employs TRBV6-5 and TRBJ2-2, with 7 bases that match TRBD2. The germline gives CDR1 MNHEY, CDR2 SVGAGI. Trimming cost V 0 bases and J 5 bases; bases outside gene matches: 6. CDR3 size: 16 residues. The CDR3: CASSYSSRRETGELFF. The CDR3 nucleotides are TGTGCCAGCAGTTACTCGTCTCGGCGGGAGACCGGGGAGCTGTTTTTT.

The V call is TRBV5-4, the J call TRBJ2-3; 8 bases map to TRBD1. J gave up 2 bases and V 4 bases, and 6 bases lay outside the gene matches. Germline CDR1 SGHNT, CDR2 YYREEE (reference sequence). This CDR3 spans 15 amino acids. The DNA for the CDR3 is TGTGCCAGCAGCCTAGACAGGGGACTCACAGATACGCAGTATTTT. Protein sequence: CASSLDRGLTDTQYF.

There are many counts of this clonotype. The V gene is TRBV12-3 or TRBV12-4, the J gene TRBJ2-3; 11 bases map to TRBD2. The ends lost 7 bases at V and 1 base at J; junction bases unmatched: 7. The CDR3 has 16 amino acids. The DNA for the CDR3 is TGTGCCAGCAAACCGGTACTAGCGGGAGGCACAGATACGCAGTATTTT. Translation gives CASKPVLAGGTDTQYF.

A few counts support this clonotype. The CDR3 sequence is CATSRDQSRQFF. CDR3 DNA: TGTGCCACCAGCAGAGATCAAAGTAGGCAGTTCTTC. This sequence joins TRBV15 and TRBJ2-1; D not certain. CDR1 is LNHNV and CDR2 is YYDKDF in the germline V gene (reference sequence). V was cut by 0 bases and J by 12 bases, with 9 bases left in between. This CDR3 is built from 12 residues.

This clonotype was recorded a few times. The chain carries TRBV7-9 and TRBJ1-2; D gene uncertain. Germline CDR1 reads SEHNR; CDR2 reads FQNEAQ (reference sequence). Trimming pared 6 bases from V and 5 bases from J, leaving 4 bases between. This CDR3 is 10 amino acids long. The CDR3 coding sequence is TGTGCCAGCAGGGAATATGGCTACACCTTC. Translation gives CASREYGYTF. Using reference TRBV7-9 and TRBJ1-2 for the parts outside the CDR3, the full variable domain is DTGVSQNPRHKITKRGQNVTFRCDPISEHNRLYWYRQTLGQGPEFLTYFQNEAQLEKSRLLSDRFSAERPKGSFSTLEIQRTEQGDSAMYLCASREYGYTFGSGTRLTVV.

The chain is built from TRBV6-5 and TRBJ1-3, with D tentatively TRBD1 (6 bases). This CDR3 contains 16 residues. In germline, CDR1 is MNHEY, CDR2 SVGAGI. Between the trimmed V and J ends, which lost 6 bases and 8 bases, there was a span of 23 bases. CDR3 residues: CASRSYRAALLDTIYF. For the CDR3, the DNA is TGTGCCAGCAGATCTTACAGGGCAGCCCTCCTAGACACCATATATTTT.

The rearrangement uses TRBV10-1 and TRBJ2-7; possible D gene TRBD2, 5 bases. Germline CDR1 reads WNHNN; CDR2 reads SYGVQD (reference sequence). Trimming took off 6 bases at V and 7 bases at J, with 16 bases between the two ends. The CDR3 extends over 13 amino acids. The CDR3 DNA follows: TGCGCCAGCAGCGTTGACGGGGAGAGGGAGCAGTACTTC. This translates into CASSVDGEREQYF.

This chain links TRBV5-1 with TRBJ2-3; D is uncertain. This CDR3 is 13 amino acids long. Germline CDR1 and CDR2: SGHRS and YFSETQ. The germline V and J ends were trimmed by 4 bases and 7 bases, with 13 bases remaining between them. The CDR3 is CASSVLELNTQYF. Written as DNA, the CDR3 is TGCGCCAGCAGCGTGCTCGAGCTGAATACGCAGTATTTT.